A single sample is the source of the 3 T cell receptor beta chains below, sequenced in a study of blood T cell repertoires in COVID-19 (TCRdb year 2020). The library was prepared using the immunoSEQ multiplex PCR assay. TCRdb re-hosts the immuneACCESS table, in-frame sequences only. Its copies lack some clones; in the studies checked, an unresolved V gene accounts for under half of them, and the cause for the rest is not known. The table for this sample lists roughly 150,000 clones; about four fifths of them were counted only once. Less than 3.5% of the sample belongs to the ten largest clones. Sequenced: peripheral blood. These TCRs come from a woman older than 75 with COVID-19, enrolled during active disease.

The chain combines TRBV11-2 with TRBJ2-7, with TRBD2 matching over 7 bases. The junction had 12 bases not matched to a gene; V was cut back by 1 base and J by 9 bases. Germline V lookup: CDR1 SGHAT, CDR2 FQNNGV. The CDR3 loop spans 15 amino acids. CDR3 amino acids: CASSLGGSHRVRQYF. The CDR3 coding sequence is TGTGCCAGCAGCTTAGGCGGGAGCCATAGAGTCCGGCAGTACTTC. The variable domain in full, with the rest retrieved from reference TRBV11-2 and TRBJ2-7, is EAGVAQSPRYKIIEKRQSVAFWCNPISGHATLYWYQQILGQGPKLLIQFQNNGVVDDSQLPKDRFSAERLKGVDSTLKIQPAKLEDSAVYLCASSLGGSHRVRQYFGPGTRLTVT.

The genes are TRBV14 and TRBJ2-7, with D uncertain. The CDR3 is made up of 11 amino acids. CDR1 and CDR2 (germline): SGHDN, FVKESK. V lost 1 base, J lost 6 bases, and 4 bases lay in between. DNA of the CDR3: TGTGCCAGCAGCCAAGTTAGCGAGCAGTACTTC. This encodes CASSQVSEQYF.

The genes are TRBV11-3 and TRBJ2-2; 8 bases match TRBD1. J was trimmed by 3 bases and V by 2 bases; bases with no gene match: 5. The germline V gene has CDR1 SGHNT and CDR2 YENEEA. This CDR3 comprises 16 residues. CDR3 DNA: TGTGCCAGCAGCTTAAGGCAGGGGGCTGACACCGGGGAGCTGTTTTTT. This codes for CASSLRQGADTGELFF.